This T cell receptor (beta chain) was documented in a study of blood T cell repertoires in COVID-19 (TCRdb year 2020). Regarding the research as a whole: Collaborator samples came from the United States, Italy and Spain and covered acute and convalescent phases of COVID-19. Subjects who had been exposed to COVID-19, were actively infected with it, or had recovered from it provided the deeply sampled blood TCRbeta repertoires that made up the dataset. The prospective study material was composed of cDNA or gDNA derived from T cells, B-cell-depleted T cells, or PBMCs. A de-identified subject ID, COVID-19 status, age in years and sex were almost always included in the sample metadata. Where available, HLA class I and class II types were taken from metadata supplied by the sample provider and were not determined by assay-based typing. Samples were obtained from the ongoing ImmuneRACE study (first 160 participants) and from 1,200 or so subjects provided by 6 global collaborators. The repertoires were released in a freely available public database intended as a resource for research on the immune response to SARS-CoV-2. What the work shows at the level of the full study, not this receptor alone: Clinical and demographic metadata were provided uncurated, with the amount varying by source and participant.

TCRbeta CDR3 regions were amplified from genomic DNA using the immunoSEQ Assay, a bias-controlled multiplex PCR. The authors' analysis ran thus. Within the assay, amplification of reference gene primers was used to estimate how many nucleated cells each sample contained. Sequence reads were collapsed and filtered to measure the absolute abundance of every unique TCRbeta CDR3 rearrangement. Productive Simpson clonality was computed per sample as the square root of Simpson's diversity index over productive rearrangements. TCRdb re-hosts the immuneACCESS table, in-frame sequences only. Its copies lack some clones; in the studies checked, an unresolved V gene accounts for under half of them, and the cause for the rest is not known. For V, J and clone size, that table is used; D and trimming come from the DNA. Counted in this sample were about 250,000 clones; more than 85% of them appeared once. Clones ranked in the top ten supply around 1.6% of the sample.

Enrolling through a virtual design, the prospective study's participants ranged in age from roughly 18 to 95 years and lived across 24 United States geographic areas. In the prospective study, cohorts were assigned on the basis of participant-reported clinical history obtained from a screening survey and a study questionnaire. ImmuneRACE Cohort 3 recovered participants were defined by two consecutive negative NP/OP PCR tests, healthcare professional clearance, or symptom resolution. In the prospective study, mobile phlebotomists collected whole blood, serum and a nasopharyngeal or oropharyngeal swab from each participant. Over a 2-month period, participants in the prospective study had the option of providing additional blood draws and questionnaires. Blood samples from the prospective study were shipped frozen or at room temperature prior to DNA extraction. Taken from cysteine to phenylalanine, the CDR3 has 14 residues. The DNA shown is the 42-base CDR3, in frame from base 1. Trimmed from V: 3 bases; trimmed from J: 3 bases; junction bases lacking a gene match: 6. CDR1 and CDR2 were assigned from the germline V gene as SGHRS and YFSETQ.

On this clone: Its target antigen remains unknown. Within one base of it there is no much larger clone, and no base qualities were kept.

Here the chain combines TRBV5-1 and TRBJ2-7; TRBD2 matches 7 bases in the middle. Sequenced material: PBMCs or T cells enriched from blood (not recorded which). The sequence was obtained from a woman aged 45-60 years who had recovered from COVID-19. The nucleotides are TGCGCCAGCAGCTCTGCGGGGACTAACTACGAGCAGTACTTC. Its protein reads: CASSSAGTNYEQYF.